Below are 23 T cell receptor beta chains sequenced from a single sample in a study of T cell responses to AZD1222 COVID-19 vaccine. Profiling relied on immunoSEQ multiplex PCR, and the TCRdb table lists in-frame clones only, not all of them. The table has roughly 120,000 clones, 80% to 90% seen once. The sample was peripheral blood, taken on day 0 of AZD1222 vaccination. All receptors come from an adult in good health.

Only one count was recorded for this clone. This chain's CDR3 is CASSEGGASTEAFF. In nucleotides, the CDR3 is TGTGCCAGCAGTGAAGGTGGGGCGAGCACTGAAGCTTTCTTT. The J gene is TRBJ1-1, the V gene TRBV6-1; TRBD1 is a possible D gene (5 bases). The CDR3 extends over 14 amino acids. The V and J ends lost 1 base and 4 bases respectively, with 10 bases between them. Germline CDR1 MNHNS, CDR2 SASEGT.

The chain links TRBV2 to TRBJ2-7, with TRBD2 matching 8 bases. CDR1 SNHLY and CDR2 FYNNEI come from the germline V gene. J lost 2 bases, V lost 3 bases, and 3 bases had no gene match. The CDR3 sequence is 14 residues long. Here the CDR3 DNA reads TGTGCCAGCAGTGACGCGGGGGGAGCCTACGAGCAGTACTTC. Translated: CASSDAGGAYEQYF.

J is TRBJ2-7 and V is TRBV19; TRBD2 might be the D (6 bases). The CDR3 covers 14 residues. Germline lookup yields CDR1 LNHDA and CDR2 SQIVND (reference sequence). Trimming shortened V by 3 bases and J by 2 bases, and 11 bases separated the two germline ends. The DNA for the CDR3 is TGTGCCAGTAGTATCCCGGGAGTAGCCTACGAGCAGTACTTC. It specifies CASSIPGVAYEQYF.

To note about this clone: A read error may produce the germline difference seen at one junction end. The chain has TRBV3-1 (or the pseudogene TRBV3-2) and TRBJ1-2; D uncertain. The CDR3 has 18 residues. The germline CDR1 and CDR2 sequences are LGHDT and YNNKEL (reference sequence). The CDR3 DNA is TGTGCCAGCACCCAAGCGGAGGGAGGGCCATATTGGAACTATGGCTACACCTTC. Translation: CASTQAEGGPYWNYGYTF.

The V call is TRBV13, the J call TRBJ1-2, with 8 nucleotides matching TRBD1. Germline V CDR1 and CDR2: PRHDT, FYEKMQ (reference sequence). The CDR3 has 14 residues. V was pared by 6 bases and J by 6 bases, with 9 bases of the junction left unmatched. CDR3 residues: CASRDRTGTDGYTF. The CDR3 region has the DNA TGTGCCAGCAGGGACAGGACAGGGACTGATGGCTACACCTTC.

The chain is built from TRBV19 and TRBJ1-2; TRBD1 matches at 9 bases. The V gene end was trimmed by 3 bases and the J gene end by 7 bases; junction bases not matched to a gene: 15. Germline values: CDR1 LNHDA, CDR2 SQIVND (reference sequence). The CDR3 is 17 amino acids. The DNA for the CDR3 is TGTGCCAGTAGTATTAATCAGGGGACAGGGTCGTCGAGTGGCTACACCTTC. Amino acid sequence: CASSINQGTGSSSGYTF. Variable domain in full (rest from reference TRBV19 and TRBJ1-2): DGGITQSPKYLFRKEGQNVTLSCEQNLNHDAMYWYRQDPGQGLRLIYYSQIVNDFQKGDIAEGYSVSREKKESFPLTVTSAQKNPTAFYLCASSINQGTGSSSGYTFGSGTRLTVV.

V gene TRBV6-1 combines with J gene TRBJ2-6, with D tentatively TRBD1 or TRBD2 (5 bases each). This CDR3 comprises 16 residues. Trimming removed 4 bases at V and 0 bases at J, with 10 bases between. Germline V CDR1 and CDR2: MNHNS, SASEGT. This CDR3 reads CASSGRGVSGANVLTF. Written as DNA, the CDR3 is TGTGCCAGCAGTGGCCGGGGCGTCTCTGGGGCCAACGTCCTGACTTTC.

The rearrangement links TRBV19 to TRBJ1-5; D gene ambiguous. V lost 5 bases, J lost 4 bases, and 15 bases lay in between. The CDR3 runs 15 residues. From germline, CDR1 is LNHDA and CDR2 SQIVND (reference sequence). The CDR3, as DNA: TGTGCCAGTAGTCCCCGTATTGAGAGTAATCAGCCCCAGCATTTT. Translating gives CASSPRIESNQPQHF. Full variable domain (outside the CDR3, taken from reference TRBV19 and TRBJ1-5): DGGITQSPKYLFRKEGQNVTLSCEQNLNHDAMYWYRQDPGQGLRLIYYSQIVNDFQKGDIAEGYSVSREKKESFPLTVTSAQKNPTAFYLCASSPRIESNQPQHFGDGTRLSIL.

The rearrangement uses TRBV7-3 and TRBJ2-7; D may match TRBD1 or TRBD2 (5 bases each). V lost 1 base, J lost 3 bases, and 10 bases lay in between. CDR1 is SGHTA, CDR2 FQGTGA, per germline. The CDR3 totals 14 residues. CDR3 in DNA: TGTGCCAGCAGCTTAAGCCGGGACGGCTACGAGCAGTACTTC. This codes for CASSLSRDGYEQYF.

This clone appeared once. The V gene is TRBV24-1, the J gene TRBJ1-4, with 8 bases lining up with TRBD1. Unmatched junction bases numbered 11, after V lost 6 bases and J lost 6 bases. Germline CDR1 is KGHDR and CDR2 is SFDVKD. The CDR3 sequence is 16 residues long. The chain's CDR3 is CATSTSGQGVHEKLFF. The DNA of the CDR3 is TGTGCCACCAGTACAAGCGGACAGGGTGTACATGAAAAACTGTTTTTT.

V usage is TRBV7-2 and J usage is TRBJ1-2; possibly TRBD1 for D (5 bases). The CDR3 covers 15 residues. With 5 bases removed from V and 4 bases from J, the gap between germline ends came to 17 bases. CDR1 is SGHTA, CDR2 FQGNSA, per germline. CDR3 loop: CASSQSGTPSYGYTF. CDR3 nucleotides: TGTGCCAGCAGCCAGTCGGGGACCCCCAGCTATGGCTACACCTTC.

The V and J genes are TRBV14 and TRBJ2-5; 8 bases are a match to TRBD2. Unmatched junction bases numbered 4, after V lost 5 bases and J lost 5 bases. The CDR3 spans 13 residues. The germline gives CDR1 SGHDN, CDR2 FVKESK. The CDR3 bases are TGTGCCAGCAGCAAACGACTAGCGGAGACCCAGTACTTC. The encoded protein is CASSKRLAETQYF.

This chain uses TRBV21-1 with TRBJ2-3. TRBV21-1 is tagged as a pseudogene. This CDR3 contains 19 residues. The CDR3 nucleotides read TGTGCCAGCAGCAAAGCCTCAATCGAAGGGTCGGAAAGCACAGATACGCAGTATTTT. It translates to CASSKASIEGSESTDTQYF.

V is TRBV5-5 and J is TRBJ1-4, with TRBD1 matching over 11 bases. Germline lookup yields CDR1 SGHKS and CDR2 YYEKEE (reference sequence). Trimming removed 7 bases from V and 7 bases from J; junction bases left unmatched: 6. This CDR3 is built from 14 residues. CDR3 in amino acids: CASPKGTGGEKLFF. CDR3 sequence (DNA): TGTGCCAGCCCGAAGGGGACAGGGGGTGAAAAACTGTTTTTT.

The CDR3 bases are TGTGCCACCGCAGGGAGGTATGGCTACACCTTC. Its translation is CATAGRYGYTF. This chain uses TRBV24-1 with TRBJ1-2; perhaps TRBD1 as D (5 bases). Germline CDR1 is KGHDR and CDR2 is SFDVKD. The CDR3 consists of 11 residues. Between the trimmed V and J ends, which lost 9 bases and 5 bases, there was a span of 9 bases.

The chain joins TRBV6-5 to TRBJ1-2, with 10 bases matching TRBD1. With V trimmed by 5 bases and J by 5 bases, 2 bases remained unmatched. The CDR3 totals 13 residues. The germline gives CDR1 MNHEY, CDR2 SVGAGI. CDR3 region: CASSKDRGYGYTF. The CDR3 DNA follows: TGTGCCAGCAGTAAGGACAGGGGGTATGGCTACACCTTC.

Only a few counts were recorded for this clone. The V gene is TRBV6-2 or TRBV6-3, the J gene TRBJ2-7; D call uncertain. The ends were cut back, 0 bases at V and 1 base at J, with 10 bases in the middle. The CDR3 runs 15 residues. Germline values: CDR1 MNHEY, CDR2 SVGEGT. The CDR3 region is CASSYSDESSYEQYF. DNA for the CDR3: TGTGCCAGCAGTTACTCAGATGAGTCTTCCTACGAGCAGTACTTC.

The rearrangement links TRBV30 to TRBJ1-5; D remains ambiguous. The germline gives CDR1 GTSNPN, CDR2 SVGIG (reference sequence). This CDR3 contains 17 residues. Between the trimmed V and J ends, which lost 0 bases and 1 base, there was a span of 16 bases. CDR3 residues: CAWSVMNPGISNQPQHF. The DNA of the CDR3 is TGTGCCTGGAGTGTAATGAATCCGGGGATCAGCAATCAGCCCCAGCATTTT.

This chain links TRBV10-2 with TRBJ1-2; 9 nucleotides agree with TRBD1. The trim removed 3 bases at V and 7 bases at J, leaving 15 bases unmatched. This CDR3 is built from 17 residues. Germline V gene sequence: CDR1 WSHSY, CDR2 SAAADI. The CDR3 region has the DNA TGCGCCAGCAGTGATATTGGACAGGGGCGACGACATTTTGGCTACACCTTC. Its protein is CASSDIGQGRRHFGYTF.

Notes on this clone: One junction end disagrees with the germline gene, perhaps due to a read error. This chain connects TRBV20-1 to TRBJ1-2; weak D call: TRBD1 (5 bases). CDR1 is DFQATT, CDR2 SNEGSKA, per germline (reference sequence). The CDR3 covers 8 residues. The CDR3 loop is CGGEGYTF. The CDR3 nucleotides are TGTGGGGGGGAGGGCTACACCTTC.

V is TRBV3-1 (or the pseudogene TRBV3-2) and J is TRBJ1-5; D remains ambiguous. V was clipped by 1 base and J by 0 bases, with 7 bases between them. Germline CDR1 and CDR2: LGHDT and YNNKEL (reference sequence). The CDR3 consists of 15 residues. CDR3 loop: CASSQAPHSNQPQHF. CDR3 sequence (DNA): TGTGCCAGCAGCCAAGCCCCTCATAGCAATCAGCCCCAGCATTTT.

This clone was seen once. The chain has TRBV19 and TRBJ2-5; the D is unclear. Germline assignment: CDR1 LNHDA and CDR2 SQIVND (reference sequence). This CDR3 has 14 amino acids. The germline V and J ends were trimmed by 1 base and 5 bases, with 11 bases remaining between them. The CDR3 here is CASSIGQLGETQYF. CDR3 DNA sequence: TGTGCCAGTAGTATAGGCCAGCTAGGCGAGACCCAGTACTTC.

This clone occurred a few times. V is TRBV9 and J is TRBJ2-7, with D unclear. CDR3 length: 14 amino acids. V lost 0 bases to trimming and J lost 0 bases, with 7 bases between them. The V gene's germline CDR1 is SGDLS and CDR2 YYNGEE. The CDR3 sequence: CASSVEGTSYEQYF. CDR3 nucleotides: TGTGCCAGCAGCGTAGAGGGCACCTCCTACGAGCAGTACTTC.